Listed here are 6 T cell receptor beta chains from one sample, sequenced in a study of blood T cell repertoires in COVID-19. The data were produced by immunoSEQ multiplex PCR, yet TCRdb's version contains in-frame clones alone and is incomplete. The sample records roughly 240,000 clones, 65% to 90% being singletons. The material sequenced was PBMCs or T cells enriched from blood (not recorded which). These receptors all stem from a woman aged 50 to 60 with acute COVID-19.

The chain uses TRBV28 and TRBJ2-3; TRBD2 aligns across 8 bases. Losses at the gene ends were 6 bases for V and 4 bases for J; bases not matched to a gene: 12. Germline CDR1 is MDHEN and CDR2 is SYDVKM. The CDR3 consists of 16 residues. This CDR3 is CASRPGDAGGSDTQYF. CDR3 bases: TGTGCCAGCAGGCCCGGTGATGCGGGGGGTTCAGATACGCAGTATTTT.

This chain links TRBV7-6 with TRBJ1-1; 10 bases map to TRBD1. Germline V gene sequence: CDR1 SGHVS, CDR2 FNYEAQ. Trimming removed 5 bases from V and 10 bases from J; junction bases left unmatched: 10. CDR3 size: 14 residues. CDR3 bases: TGTGCCAGCAGCGGCAGGACAGGGGGGCGGGGAGCTTTCTTT. Protein: CASSGRTGGRGAFF.

The chain is built from TRBV5-6 and TRBJ2-7; perhaps TRBD2 as D (6 bases). V was trimmed by 4 bases and J by 2 bases, leaving 10 bases between them. Germline V gene sequence: CDR1 SGHDT, CDR2 YYEEEE. The CDR3 runs to 13 residues. CDR3 nucleotides: TGTGCCAGCAGCGGAGGGCAGGCCTACGAGCAGTACTTC. This gives the protein CASSGGQAYEQYF. The variable domain in full, completed from reference TRBV5-6 and TRBJ2-7, reads DAGVTQSPTHLIKTRGQQVTLRCSPKSGHDTVSWYQQALGQGPQFIFQYYEEEERQRGNFPDRFSGHQFPNYSSELNVNALLLGDSALYLCASSGGQAYEQYFGPGTRLTVT.

The chain uses TRBV28 and TRBJ1-1; TRBD1 might be the D (6 bases). The V and J ends lost 1 base and 4 bases respectively, with 10 bases between them. The CDR3 consists of 14 residues. CDR1 is MDHEN, CDR2 SYDVKM, per germline. The CDR3 is CASSLYREGTEAFF. CDR3 nucleotides: TGTGCCAGCAGTTTATACAGGGAGGGCACTGAAGCTTTCTTT.

The chain uses TRBV27 and TRBJ2-1, with 7 bases identical to TRBD1. Germline trimming cut 5 bases from V and 8 bases from J; bases unmatched to any gene: 12. This CDR3 is built from 15 residues. Looked up from germline, CDR1 is MNHEY and CDR2 is SMNVEV (reference sequence). The CDR3 DNA reads TGTGCCAGCAGTCCCGCAGACAGGGAATTCTATGAGCAGTTCTTC. It codes for CASSPADREFYEQFF.

This clone was observed once. CDR3 bases: TGTGCCAGCAGCTTAGAGGGGTCGGGACTAAGATACAATGAGCAGTTCTTC. This gives the protein CASSLEGSGLRYNEQFF. This sequence joins TRBV7-6 and TRBJ2-1, with 7 positions matching TRBD2. Trimming removed 1 base from V and 4 bases from J; junction bases left unmatched: 10. Looked up from germline, CDR1 is SGHVS and CDR2 is FNYEAQ. The CDR3 runs to 17 residues. The full variable domain, with the rest looked up from reference TRBV7-6 and TRBJ2-1, is GAGVSQSPRYKVTKRGQDVALRCDPISGHVSLYWYRQALGQGPEFLTYFNYEAQQDKSGLPNDRFSAERPEGSISTLTIQRTEQRDSAMYRCASSLEGSGLRYNEQFFGPGTRLTVL.